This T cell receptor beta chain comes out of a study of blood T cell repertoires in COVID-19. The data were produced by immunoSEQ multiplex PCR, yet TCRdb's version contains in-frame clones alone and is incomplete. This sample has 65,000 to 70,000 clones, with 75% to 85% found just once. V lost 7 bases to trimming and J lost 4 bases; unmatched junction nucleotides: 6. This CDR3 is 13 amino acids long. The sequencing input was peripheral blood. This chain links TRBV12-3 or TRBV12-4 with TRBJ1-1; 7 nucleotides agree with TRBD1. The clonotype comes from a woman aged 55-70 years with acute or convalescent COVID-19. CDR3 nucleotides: TGTGCCAGCACCGTTACAGGGGCCACTGAAGCTTTCTTT. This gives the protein CASTVTGATEAFF.